These 5 T cell receptor beta chains came from one sample sequenced in a study of blood T cell repertoires in COVID-19. Sequencing was performed with immunoSEQ multiplex PCR; in TCRdb, only in-frame clones are kept and a portion is missing. The top ten clones hold under 5% of a sample with roughly 310,000 clones, approximately 90% of them seen once. Source material: peripheral blood. The origin of the receptors is a woman in her forties or fifties with active or convalescent COVID-19.

This clone came up once. This chain uses TRBV2 with TRBJ1-2; TRBD1 matches 8 bases. This CDR3 has 13 amino acids. CDR1 and CDR2 from the germline V gene are SNHLY and FYNNEI. The J segment lost 4 bases and the V segment lost 3 bases, leaving 1 base of the junction unmatched. This CDR3 is CASSEGQAYGYTF. The CDR3 nucleotides read TGTGCCAGCAGTGAGGGACAGGCCTATGGCTACACCTTC.

This chain links TRBV3-1 (or the pseudogene TRBV3-2) with TRBJ1-1; no clear D gene. The CDR3 totals 18 residues. The V gene's germline CDR1 is LGHDT and CDR2 YNNKEL (reference sequence). V was pared by 3 bases and J by 4 bases, with 24 bases between. CDR3 in amino acids: CASSHARGYGLTFTEAFF. For the CDR3, the DNA is TGTGCCAGCAGCCATGCCCGCGGGTACGGTCTAACCTTCACTGAAGCTTTCTTT.

The V and J genes are TRBV7-2 and TRBJ2-2, with 10 bases identical to TRBD2. In germline, CDR1 is SGHTA, CDR2 FQGNSA. After removal of 6 bases from V and 0 bases from J, the junction contained 10 bases not matched to a gene. The length of the CDR3 is 18 residues. The CDR3 coding sequence is TGTGCCAGCAGTCTAGACCTCGGACTAGCGGCGAACACCGGGGAGCTGTTTTTT. Amino acid sequence: CASSLDLGLAANTGELFF. Drawing the rest from reference TRBV7-2 and TRBJ2-2, the complete variable domain is GAGVSQSPSNKVTEKGKDVELRCDPISGHTALYWYRQSLGQGLEFLIYFQGNSAPDKSGLPSDRFSAERTGGSVSTLTIQRTQQEDSAVYLCASSLDLGLAANTGELFFGEGSRLTVL.

V is TRBV10-3 and J is TRBJ1-2; the match to TRBD1 covers 8 bases. The CDR3 sequence is 13 residues long. The ends lost 8 bases at V and 8 bases at J; junction bases unmatched: 10. From germline, CDR1 is ENHRY and CDR2 SYGVKD. The CDR3 DNA reads as TGTGCCATCTCCGGGACAGGTCCTCCGGGCTACACCTTC. Its translation is CAISGTGPPGYTF.

The CDR3 region is CASSLKQDGYTF. CDR3 DNA sequence: TGTGCCAGCAGCTTAAAACAGGATGGCTACACCTTC. The rearrangement links TRBV7-3 to TRBJ1-2, with a tentative D call TRBD1 (5 bases). CDR3 length: 12 residues. Deletions cut 1 base from V and 6 bases from J, with 6 bases between. Germline values: CDR1 SGHTA, CDR2 FQGTGA.